Given below is one T cell receptor (beta chain) in context. The sample belongs to a study of shared clonotypes between healthy human individuals. Germline V gene sequence: CDR1 SGHNT, CDR2 YYREEE (reference sequence). The CDR3 covers 15 residues. The V end was cut by 3 bases, the J end by 3 bases, with 13 bases between. Libraries were prepared by immunoSEQ multiplex PCR; TCRdb keeps only in-frame clonotypes and omits some of them. Among fewer than 1.6 million clones listed, around 98.5% were seen once. The specimen was naive CD4+ T cells sorted from blood. Subset specified: CD45RA+ positively selected. This sequence was found in a man in his thirties or forties in good health. This sequence joins TRBV5-4 and TRBJ1-3; the D is unclear. CDR3 coding DNA: TGTGCCAGCAGCTCTGCCAAGGGCAGTGGAAACACCATATATTTT. Translation: CASSSAKGSGNTIYF.